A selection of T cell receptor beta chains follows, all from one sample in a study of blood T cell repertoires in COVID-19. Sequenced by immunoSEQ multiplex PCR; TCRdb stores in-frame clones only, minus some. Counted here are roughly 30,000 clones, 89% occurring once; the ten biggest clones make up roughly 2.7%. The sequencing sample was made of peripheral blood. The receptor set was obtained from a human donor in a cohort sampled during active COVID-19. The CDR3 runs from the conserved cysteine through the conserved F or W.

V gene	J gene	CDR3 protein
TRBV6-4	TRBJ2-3	CASSDQGTDTQYF
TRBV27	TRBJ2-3	CASRVRPAGDTQYF
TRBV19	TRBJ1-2	CASSIEMRPYTF
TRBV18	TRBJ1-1	CATRQGANTEAFF
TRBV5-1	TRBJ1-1	CASTETGRFTQTEAFF
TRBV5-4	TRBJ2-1	CASSPGTVYNEQFF
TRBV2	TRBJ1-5	CASRPEDRGGYQPQHF
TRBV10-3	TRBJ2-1	CAISGLPRSGGAGNEQFF
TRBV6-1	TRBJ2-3	CASSDPGRGTTDTQYF
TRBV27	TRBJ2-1	CASSERSGGDEQFF
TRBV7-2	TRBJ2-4	CASSLAGTLDKNIQYF
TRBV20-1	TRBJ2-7	CSASALTEESYEQYF
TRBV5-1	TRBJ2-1	CASSLVRGAYNEQFF
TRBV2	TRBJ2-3	CASSVGQGAADTQYF
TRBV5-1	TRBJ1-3	CASSLGGQVDTIYF
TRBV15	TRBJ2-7	CATSRDHPRAGARYEQYF
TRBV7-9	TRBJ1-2	CASSLGSVPQGADGYTF
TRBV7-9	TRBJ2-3	CASSIGADTQYF
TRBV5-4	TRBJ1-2	CASSLAGVDYGYTF
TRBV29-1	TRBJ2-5	CSVDWRGGDETQYF